Presented here are 3 T cell receptor beta chains from one specimen sequenced in a study of blood T cell repertoires in COVID-19. Method: immunoSEQ multiplex PCR; TCRdb's copy keeps in-frame clones and lacks some. The sample records over 300,000 clones, around 92% being singletons. The material sequenced was peripheral blood. The receptors here all came from a man aged 35 to 55 with acute or convalescent COVID-19.

The chain recombines TRBV7-8 with TRBJ1-2, with D tentatively TRBD1 (5 bases). Trimming removed 10 bases from V and 3 bases from J, with 18 bases in between. The V gene's germline CDR1 is SGHVS and CDR2 FQNEAQ. The CDR3 has 14 residues. Written as DNA, the CDR3 is TGTGCCACGACGGAGGGGTTTCTCCACTATGGCTACACCTTC. It specifies CATTEGFLHYGYTF. The variable domain in full, completed from reference TRBV7-8 and TRBJ1-2, reads GAGVSQSPRYKVAKRGQDVALRCDPISGHVSLFWYQQALGQGPEFLTYFQNEAQLDKSGLPSDRFFAERPEGSVSTLKIQRTQQEDSAVYLCATTEGFLHYGYTFGSGTRLTVV.

The V and J genes are TRBV6-2 or TRBV6-3 and TRBJ2-7; TRBD2 is a possible D gene (6 bases). The V and J ends lost 0 bases and 3 bases respectively, with 15 bases between them. The CDR3 is 16 residues long. Germline CDR1 and CDR2: MNHEY and SVGEGT. The chain's CDR3 is CASSYSTGGRYYEQYF. Here the CDR3 DNA reads TGTGCCAGCAGTTACTCGACCGGGGGTCGATACTACGAGCAGTACTTC.

The J gene is TRBJ1-2, the V gene TRBV3-1 (or the pseudogene TRBV3-2), with D perhaps matching TRBD1 (6 bases). V lost 1 base, J lost 7 bases, and 22 bases lay in between. Germline-derived CDR1 and CDR2 are LGHDT and YNNKEL (reference sequence). The CDR3 has 17 residues. DNA of the CDR3: TGTGCCAGCAGCCAAGGGAGCCTAGGGGGGGTGTCGTCTGGCTACACCTTC. Encoded protein: CASSQGSLGGVSSGYTF.